This is a list of T cell receptor beta chains from one sample in a study of T cell changes during pregnancy in multiple sclerosis. This table comes from immunoSEQ multiplex PCR, and its TCRdb copy is limited to in-frame clones, with some not included. The sample consists of tens of thousands of clones, 90% to 95% of them appearing once. The sample here was CD4+ T cells from peripheral blood mononuclear cells, taken in the second trimester of pregnancy. The receptor source for this set is a female donor in good health, enrolled as a control in a pregnancy study. CDR3s include the opening cysteine and the closing phenylalanine or tryptophan. The D gene is left open where the match is weak. Clone size is shown for a subset of rows, as once, few, many or a class of expanded clone.

cdr3_aa: CASSLGALREAFF; cdr3_nt: TGCGCCAGCAGCTTGGGGGCCCTTCGGGAAGCTTTCTTT; j_call: TRBJ1-1; clone_size: few; v_call: TRBV5-1; d_call: NA
cdr3_aa: CSAGDRDQSGYTF; cdr3_nt: TGCAGCGCAGGGGACAGGGATCAAAGTGGCTACACCTTC; j_call: TRBJ1-2; clone_size: once; v_call: TRBV29-1; d_call: TRBD1
cdr3_aa: CASVNPGQGVYEQYF; cdr3_nt: TGTGCCAGCGTAAATCCGGGACAGGGAGTATACGAGCAGTACTTC; j_call: TRBJ2-7; clone_size: NA; v_call: TRBV7-8; d_call: TRBD1
cdr3_aa: CASSLVSSGQDEQYF; cdr3_nt: TGTGCCAGCAGCTTAGTGTCGTCGGGACAGGACGAGCAGTACTTC; j_call: TRBJ2-7; clone_size: NA; v_call: TRBV7-2; d_call: TRBD1
cdr3_aa: CASSRVTGGARERRSEQFF; cdr3_nt: TGTGCCAGCAGCCGCGTAACAGGGGGGGCACGGGAGAGGAGGAGTGAGCAGTTCTTC; j_call: TRBJ2-1; clone_size: NA; v_call: TRBV7-9; d_call: NA
cdr3_aa: CASSLDSHSNEQFF; cdr3_nt: TGCGCCAGCAGCTTGGATTCCCACAGCAATGAGCAGTTCTTC; j_call: TRBJ2-1; clone_size: NA; v_call: TRBV5-1; d_call: NA
cdr3_aa: CASSLGRRGNYEQYF; cdr3_nt: TGTGCCAGCAGCTTAGGTCGCAGGGGGAACTACGAGCAGTACTTC; j_call: TRBJ2-7; clone_size: NA; v_call: TRBV7-9; d_call: TRBD1
cdr3_aa: CASSRDRGLEQYF; cdr3_nt: TGTGCCAGCAGCCGGGACAGGGGGCTCGAGCAGTACTTC; j_call: TRBJ2-7; clone_size: NA; v_call: TRBV7-2; d_call: TRBD1
cdr3_aa: CASSQQGDQPQHF; cdr3_nt: TGTGCCAGCTCACAACAGGGGGATCAGCCCCAGCATTTT; j_call: TRBJ1-5; clone_size: NA; v_call: TRBV18; d_call: TRBD1
cdr3_aa: CASSPGTSGGSTDTQYF; cdr3_nt: TGTGCCAGCAGCCCAGGGACTAGCGGGGGGAGCACAGATACGCAGTATTTT; j_call: TRBJ2-3; clone_size: NA; v_call: TRBV5-4; d_call: TRBD2
cdr3_aa: CSVESTGDPGGYTF; cdr3_nt: TGCAGCGTTGAGTCGACAGGAGACCCGGGGGGCTACACCTTC; j_call: TRBJ1-2; clone_size: NA; v_call: TRBV29-1; d_call: NA
cdr3_aa: CASSMVGGAGQPQHF; cdr3_nt: TGTGCCAGTAGTATGGTTGGGGGGGCCGGACAGCCCCAGCATTTT; j_call: TRBJ1-5; clone_size: NA; v_call: TRBV19; d_call: NA
cdr3_aa: CAWSVEMAFF; cdr3_nt: TGTGCCTGGAGTGTCGAGATGGCTTTCTTT; j_call: TRBJ1-1; clone_size: NA; v_call: TRBV30; d_call: NA
cdr3_aa: CASSLAGTSGSRYEQFF; cdr3_nt: TGTGCCAGCAGCTTAGCCGGGACTAGCGGGAGTAGGTATGAGCAGTTCTTC; j_call: TRBJ2-1; clone_size: NA; v_call: TRBV7-2; d_call: TRBD2
cdr3_aa: CASGRDLNIQYF; cdr3_nt: TGTGCCAGTGGGAGGGATCTAAACATTCAGTACTTC; j_call: TRBJ2-4; clone_size: NA; v_call: TRBV19; d_call: TRBD2
cdr3_aa: CAWSRDKGGYTF; cdr3_nt: TGTGCCTGGAGCAGGGATAAGGGCGGCTACACCTTC; j_call: TRBJ1-2; clone_size: NA; v_call: TRBV30; d_call: NA
cdr3_aa: CASSFTGAGGHFPTTDTQYF; cdr3_nt: TGTGCCAGCAGTTTTACGGGGGCAGGGGGCCACTTTCCCACGACAGATACGCAGTATTTT; j_call: TRBJ2-3; clone_size: NA; v_call: TRBV27; d_call: TRBD1